These 18 T cell receptor beta chains came from one sample sequenced in a study of blood T cell repertoires in COVID-19. TCRdb's copy holds only in-frame clones and misses some; the assay was immunoSEQ multiplex PCR. The table shows about 210,000 clones, with about 83% occurring only once. The sample comprised peripheral blood. These receptors all come from a woman between 50 and 59 years old with active or convalescent COVID-19.

The chain combines TRBV9 with TRBJ2-1; TRBD1 agrees at 11 bases. The germline gives CDR1 SGDLS, CDR2 YYNGEE. The V and J ends lost 4 bases and 8 bases, in that order; junction bases with no gene match: 8. This CDR3 contains 15 residues. In DNA, the CDR3 is TGTGCCAGCAGCCTCGGGACAGGGGGGTTGGATGAGCAGTTCTTC. Protein: CASSLGTGGLDEQFF.

V gene TRBV28 combines with J gene TRBJ1-3; 8 bases align to TRBD1. Trimming removed 4 bases from V and 0 bases from J; junction bases left unmatched: 8. This CDR3 has 17 amino acids. Per germline, CDR1 MDHEN and CDR2 SYDVKM. The chain's CDR3 is CASSSVGGTGSGNTIYF. The CDR3 nucleotides are TGTGCCAGCAGTTCGGTGGGGGGGACAGGCTCTGGAAACACCATATATTTT.

The rearrangement uses TRBV5-1 and TRBJ2-5, with D maybe TRBD2 (5 bases). With 0 bases removed from V and 0 bases from J, the gap between germline ends came to 12 bases. The CDR3 has 16 residues. Germline V CDR1 and CDR2: SGHRS, YFSETQ. CDR3 in DNA: TGCGCCAGCAGCTTGGCTCCAGCGGCGTACCAAGAGACCCAGTACTTC. Translating it yields CASSLAPAAYQETQYF.

The chain has TRBV9 and TRBJ2-2; 7 nucleotides align to TRBD2. CDR1 is SGDLS, CDR2 YYNGEE, per germline. Trimming removed 4 bases from V and 2 bases from J; junction bases left unmatched: 5. The CDR3 loop spans 15 amino acids. CDR3 region: CASSPRETNTGELFF. In DNA, the CDR3 is TGTGCCAGCAGCCCGCGGGAGACAAACACCGGGGAGCTGTTTTTT.

V and J are TRBV2 and TRBJ2-3, with a tentative D call TRBD1 (6 bases). With 6 bases removed from V and 2 bases from J, the gap between germline ends came to 18 bases. There are 16 residues in the CDR3. CDR1 and CDR2 (germline): SNHLY, FYNNEI. The CDR3, as DNA: TGTGCCAGCAGCCCCCTTAGGACAGTGTCCACAGATACGCAGTATTTT. Translated, it gives CASSPLRTVSTDTQYF.

This chain links TRBV12-3 or TRBV12-4 with TRBJ1-6; D is ambiguous. V was cut by 6 bases and J by 10 bases, with 10 bases left in between. CDR3 size: 12 residues. The CDR3 is CASSSYSSPLHF. The CDR3 DNA reads as TGTGCCAGCAGCTCTTATTCCTCACCCCTCCACTTT.

The V gene is TRBV5-4, the J gene TRBJ1-1; D might be TRBD1 (5 bases). Trimming pared 4 bases from V and 0 bases from J, leaving 16 bases between. The germline V gene encodes CDR1 SGHNT and CDR2 YYREEE (reference sequence). This CDR3 comprises 16 residues. This CDR3 reads CASSTLGAGMNTEAFF. CDR3 bases: TGTGCCAGCAGCACCTTAGGGGCAGGGATGAACACTGAAGCTTTCTTT.

The chain has TRBV6-5 and TRBJ2-5; 7 nucleotides agree with TRBD1. With 6 bases clipped from V and 4 bases from J, the junction kept 11 bases outside the gene matches. This CDR3 comprises 15 residues. Germline V CDR1 and CDR2: MNHEY, SVGAGI. CDR3 residues: CASRVTGRLGETQYF. The CDR3 DNA follows: TGTGCCAGCAGGGTGACAGGGCGATTAGGAGAGACCCAGTACTTC.

This clone was detected only once. The rearrangement joins TRBV9 to TRBJ2-3; 7 bases match TRBD1. Germline CDR1 is SGDLS and CDR2 is YYNGEE. This CDR3 comprises 13 residues. V shed 3 bases and J 4 bases; nucleotides not matched to a gene: 2. CDR3 DNA sequence: TGTGCCAGCAGCGCGGGACAGTCAGATACGCAGTATTTT. Translation gives CASSAGQSDTQYF.

The genes are TRBV7-4 and TRBJ2-5; tentatively, D is TRBD2 (6 bases). The CDR3 length is 16 residues. V lost 5 bases and J 0 bases, leaving 16 bases between the germline ends. Germline CDR1 reads SGHVT; CDR2 reads SQSDAQ. CDR3 protein: CASSPSSEPHQETQYF. CDR3 coding DNA: TGTGCCAGCAGCCCCTCTAGCGAGCCGCACCAAGAGACCCAGTACTTC.

V gene TRBV7-9 combines with J gene TRBJ2-7, with 8 bases identical to TRBD1. Germline CDR1 and CDR2: SEHNR and FQNEAQ (reference sequence). The CDR3 sequence is 15 residues long. The V and J ends lost 5 bases and 6 bases, in that order; junction bases with no gene match: 12. As DNA, the CDR3 is TGTGCCAGCAGCCTAGGGTCAGGCAGGGGGCGCGAGCAGTACTTC. This gives the protein CASSLGSGRGREQYF.

J is TRBJ2-3 and V is TRBV24-1; D ambiguous. Trimming removed 6 bases from V and 3 bases from J, with 12 bases in between. This CDR3 is built from 14 residues. Per germline, CDR1 KGHDR and CDR2 SFDVKD. CDR3 region: CATSKRTGTDTQYF. CDR3 bases: TGTGCCACCAGTAAACGTACCGGGACAGATACGCAGTATTTT.

The chain links TRBV6-1 to TRBJ2-5; 8 bases agree with TRBD1. The germline CDR1 and CDR2 sequences are MNHNS and SASEGT. The CDR3 extends over 14 amino acids. The V segment lost 2 bases and the J segment 7 bases; nucleotides outside the gene matches: 6. CDR3 coding DNA: TGTGCCAGCAGTGAAAACCGACAGGGGTTGACCCAGTACTTC. Its translation: CASSENRQGLTQYF.

The genes are TRBV5-4 and TRBJ2-1; D remains unclear. This CDR3 has 17 amino acids. Germline lookup yields CDR1 SGHNT and CDR2 YYREEE (reference sequence). V lost 3 bases and J 7 bases, leaving 23 bases between the germline ends. CDR3 in amino acids: CASSWPLVGGKRNEQFF. DNA for the CDR3: TGTGCCAGCAGCTGGCCCCTCGTAGGTGGTAAGAGGAATGAGCAGTTCTTC.

The sample holds a few counts of this clone. This rearrangement joins TRBV19 to TRBJ1-6; no firm D call. Germline CDR1 and CDR2: LNHDA and SQIVND (reference sequence). The length of the CDR3 is 15 residues. V was pared by 2 bases and J by 5 bases, with 10 bases between. CDR3 DNA: TGTGCCAGTAGTATATATGGGCAAGATAATTCACCCCTCCACTTT. This encodes CASSIYGQDNSPLHF.

The CDR3 is CASSLIPREAVAGTQYF. DNA for the CDR3: TGTGCCAGCAGCTTAATACCGCGGGAGGCCGTCGCGGGGACCCAGTACTTC. The chain recombines TRBV11-2 with TRBJ2-5; 8 nucleotides align to TRBD2. Germline loops: CDR1 SGHAT, CDR2 FQNNGV. The CDR3 totals 17 residues. The ends lost 2 bases at V and 7 bases at J; junction bases unmatched: 15.

The V gene is TRBV6-2 or TRBV6-3, the J gene TRBJ2-1, with 11 bases that match TRBD2. In germline, CDR1 is MNHEY, CDR2 SVGEGT. The length of the CDR3 is 16 residues. V lost 6 bases, J lost 2 bases, and 6 bases stayed unmatched. The CDR3 region has the DNA TGTGCCAGCAGCCCTCATAGCGGGAGGGCCTACAATGAGCAGTTCTTC. It encodes CASSPHSGRAYNEQFF.

The V gene is TRBV7-9, the J gene TRBJ2-2, with D hard to call. This CDR3 comprises 15 residues. Trimming pared 1 base from V and 3 bases from J, leaving 9 bases between. From germline, CDR1 is SEHNR and CDR2 FQNEAQ (reference sequence). In DNA, the CDR3 is TGTGCCAGCAGCTTAGAAAGCACAGACACCGGGGAGCTGTTTTTT. Protein product: CASSLESTDTGELFF.